One and the same sample provided the 24 T cell receptor beta chains below, sequenced in a study of cytomegalovirus exposure and HLA in healthy donors. Method: immunoSEQ multiplex PCR; TCRdb's copy keeps in-frame clones and lacks some. Of about 66,000 clones in the sample, 90% to 97% are singletons; the top ten hold roughly 0.98%. Source material: PBMCs. Source of these receptors: a man between 18 and 35 years old in good health and CMV-seronegative.

The CDR3, as DNA: TGTGCCAGCTCACCTACAGGATACTTGGGAAATGAGCAGTTCTTC. It codes for CASSPTGYLGNEQFF. The genes are TRBV18 and TRBJ2-1, with D perhaps matching TRBD1 (5 bases). The CDR3 covers 15 residues. From germline, CDR1 is KGHSH and CDR2 LQKENI. With 3 bases removed from V and 7 bases from J, the gap between germline ends came to 16 bases.

This chain links TRBV5-1 with TRBJ2-1; 8 bases align to TRBD2. Germline V gene lookup returns CDR1 SGHRS and CDR2 YFSETQ. With 1 base clipped from V and 5 bases from J, the junction kept 8 bases outside the gene matches. This CDR3 is built from 16 residues. CDR3 region: CASSLSSGSSDNEQFF. DNA of the CDR3: TGCGCCAGCAGCTTGAGCAGCGGGAGTTCCGACAATGAGCAGTTCTTC.

CDR3 DNA: TGTGCCATCAGTGACCCTGGGGGGCTAGCGGGAGGGCCCCACGAGCAGTACTTC. This encodes CAISDPGGLAGGPHEQYF. The V and J genes are TRBV10-3 and TRBJ2-7; 12 bases align to TRBD2. V shed 3 bases, J shed 5 bases, and the junction held 14 bases outside the gene matches. Germline CDR1 and CDR2: ENHRY and SYGVKD. This CDR3 has 18 residues.

The chain recombines TRBV6-6 with TRBJ2-5; D gene uncertain. V dropped 3 bases and J dropped 4 bases, with 6 bases sitting between them. The CDR3 loop spans 12 amino acids. Germline loops: CDR1 MNHNY, CDR2 SVGAGI (reference sequence). Written as DNA, the CDR3 is TGTGCCAGCAGTTATGGGCGAGAGACCCAGTACTTC. Encoded protein: CASSYGRETQYF.

This chain joins TRBV7-9 and TRBJ1-1; a weak D match, TRBD1 (5 bases). CDR1 is SEHNR and CDR2 is FQNEAQ in the germline V gene (reference sequence). Trimming took 1 base from V and 3 from J, leaving 12 bases between them. This CDR3 is 15 amino acids long. The CDR3 protein is CASSLDPGGDTEAFF. DNA for the CDR3: TGTGCCAGCAGCTTAGACCCAGGAGGGGACACTGAAGCTTTCTTT.

DNA for the CDR3: TGTGCCAGCATCTGGGGGGGGACTGGGCCCCAGCATTTT. Residues: CASIWGGTGPQHF. The rearrangement joins TRBV6-1 to TRBJ1-5; the D gene is possibly TRBD1 (5 bases). The V end was cut by 7 bases, the J end by 9 bases, with 16 bases between. The CDR3 loop spans 13 amino acids. Germline V lookup: CDR1 MNHNS, CDR2 SASEGT.

This chain joins TRBV5-6 and TRBJ1-2; no clear D. Trimming stripped 4 bases from V and 0 bases from J, with 4 bases between. The CDR3 extends over 12 amino acids. From germline, CDR1 is SGHDT and CDR2 YYEEEE. CDR3 in DNA: TGTGCCAGCAGCCCGGCTAACTATGGCTACACCTTC. It specifies CASSPANYGYTF.

This clone appeared a single time. The gene calls are TRBV4-1 and TRBJ2-2; no clear D. Germline CDR1 and CDR2: MGHRA and YSYEKL. Trimming took 6 bases from V and 4 from J, leaving 9 bases between them. The CDR3 is 13 amino acids. The CDR3 DNA sequence: TGCGCCAGCAGAAGCGTTAGCACCGGGGAGCTGTTTTTT. Its protein product is CASRSVSTGELFF.

CDR3 amino acids: CRGGTGGAYEQYF. CDR3 coding DNA: TGCAGGGGGGGGACAGGGGGAGCTTACGAGCAGTACTTC. The chain is built from TRBV29-1 and TRBJ2-7; 11 bases align to TRBD1. CDR1 and CDR2 from the germline V gene are SQVTM and ANQGSEA. CDR3 length equals 13 residues.

The V gene is TRBV19, the J gene TRBJ2-2; weak D call: TRBD2 (6 bases). With 5 bases removed from V and 8 bases from J, the gap between germline ends came to 18 bases. CDR3 length: 15 residues. Germline V gives CDR1 LNHDA, CDR2 SQIVND (reference sequence). CDR3 sequence (DNA): TGTGCCAGTAGTTCCTCTAGCGATTTAACGGGGGAGCTGTTTTTT. This encodes CASSSSSDLTGELFF.

The CDR3 sequence is CATHPRDREANEQFF. Written as DNA, the CDR3 is TGTGCCACCCACCCCCGTGACAGGGAAGCCAATGAGCAGTTCTTC. This chain links TRBV28 with TRBJ2-1, with 7 bases fitting TRBD1. J lost 6 bases, V lost 10 bases, and 15 bases had no gene match. The V gene's germline CDR1 is MDHEN and CDR2 SYDVKM. The CDR3 length is 15 residues.

The chain joins TRBV7-9 to TRBJ1-5, with D maybe TRBD1 (6 bases). This CDR3 has 17 residues. Trimming removed 5 bases from V and 4 bases from J, with 21 bases in between. Germline V lookup: CDR1 SEHNR, CDR2 FQNEAQ (reference sequence). CDR3 region: CASSAIEAGQGNQPQHF. The CDR3 bases are TGTGCCAGCAGCGCGATAGAGGCAGGGCAGGGGAATCAGCCCCAGCATTTT.

Written as DNA, the CDR3 is TGTGCCAGTAGTACCTCCGTGGTAGCGGGAGACCACGAGCAGTACTTC. Translated: CASSTSVVAGDHEQYF. The chain carries TRBV19 and TRBJ2-7, with TRBD2 matching over 9 bases. The CDR3 is 16 residues long. V shed 4 bases and J 5 bases; nucleotides not matched to a gene: 12. From germline, CDR1 is LNHDA and CDR2 SQIVND (reference sequence).

This rearrangement joins TRBV2 to TRBJ2-3; 13 bases are shared with TRBD2. CDR1 and CDR2 from the germline V gene are SNHLY and FYNNEI. The CDR3 sequence is 16 residues long. Trimming removed 10 bases from V and 0 bases from J; junction bases left unmatched: 7. The DNA for the CDR3 is TGTGCCACCGGACTAGCGGGAGTAATCAGCACAGATACGCAGTATTTT. Translated: CATGLAGVISTDTQYF.

The V gene is TRBV9, the J gene TRBJ2-1; D is ambiguous. Germline CDR1 is SGDLS and CDR2 is YYNGEE. This CDR3 is 12 amino acids long. Deletions cut 4 bases from V and 6 bases from J, with 8 bases between. CDR3 sequence (DNA): TGTGCCAGCAGCACGAGTAGCAATGAGCAGTTCTTC. It specifies CASSTSSNEQFF.

The genes are TRBV6-5 and TRBJ2-7; 9 bases fit TRBD1. The trim removed 3 bases at V and 1 base at J, leaving 7 bases unmatched. The length of the CDR3 is 16 residues. Looked up from germline, CDR1 is MNHEY and CDR2 is SVGAGI. This CDR3 reads CASSYTGGGKSYEQYF. Written as DNA, the CDR3 is TGTGCCAGCAGTTATACAGGGGGCGGGAAGTCCTACGAGCAGTACTTC.

The chain combines TRBV11-2 with TRBJ1-3; maybe TRBD1 (5 bases). The CDR3 spans 15 residues. Looked up from germline, CDR1 is SGHAT and CDR2 is FQNNGV. The V gene lost 1 base and the J gene lost 0 bases, with 7 bases spanning the gap. The CDR3 DNA sequence: TGTGCCAGCAGCTTAGTCAGGGTCTCTGGAAACACCATATATTTT. Translating it yields CASSLVRVSGNTIYF.

This sequence joins TRBV4-1 and TRBJ2-7, with D possibly being TRBD1 (6 bases). CDR1 MGHRA and CDR2 YSYEKL come from the germline V gene. The CDR3 is made up of 14 amino acids. Trimming removed 3 bases at V and 4 bases at J, with 13 bases between. The CDR3 DNA follows: TGCGCCAGCAGCCAGTTCCTGGGGGCGTACGAGCAGTACTTC. Translated: CASSQFLGAYEQYF.

The sample holds one count of this clone. The CDR3 reads CASKRTGLDNSPLHF. The CDR3 DNA reads as TGTGCCAGCAAACGGACAGGGTTGGATAATTCACCCCTCCACTTT. V usage is TRBV6-1 and J usage is TRBJ1-6; 8 bases align to TRBD1. The trim removed 7 bases at V and 5 bases at J, leaving 7 bases unmatched. Germline V gene sequence: CDR1 MNHNS, CDR2 SASEGT. This CDR3 spans 15 amino acids.

The chain joins TRBV29-1 to TRBJ2-1; D unclear. V dropped 4 bases and J dropped 5 bases, with 12 bases sitting between them. Per the germline V gene, CDR1 is SQVTM and CDR2 is ANQGSEA. CDR3 length: 13 residues. The DNA of the CDR3 is TGCAGCGTTGTGCCGAGCGCCCACAATGAGCAGTTCTTC. Protein sequence: CSVVPSAHNEQFF.

The chain is built from TRBV4-2 and TRBJ2-2; a possible D gene is TRBD1 (6 bases). Looked up from germline, CDR1 is LGHNA and CDR2 is YNFKEQ. Trimming stripped 3 bases from V and 2 bases from J, with 13 bases between. The CDR3 contains 16 residues. The CDR3 region is CASSHSGTLNTGELFF. DNA for the CDR3: TGTGCCAGCAGCCATTCCGGGACACTTAACACCGGGGAGCTGTTTTTT.

This chain joins TRBV25-1 and TRBJ1-1; D possibly corresponds to TRBD1 (5 bases). Trimming stripped 6 bases from V and 3 bases from J, with 11 bases between. The CDR3 is made up of 13 amino acids. The germline V gene encodes CDR1 MGHDK and CDR2 SYGVNS. The DNA for the CDR3 is TGTGCCAGCAGCGTCTTAGGGGACACTGAAGCTTTCTTT. Residues: CASSVLGDTEAFF. Filled out from reference TRBV25-1 and TRBJ1-1, the complete variable domain reads EADIYQTPRYLVIGTGKKITLECSQTMGHDKMYWYQQDPGMELHLIHYSYGVNSTEKGDLSSESTVSRIRTEHFPLTLESARPSHTSQYLCASSVLGDTEAFFGQGTRLTVV.

The chain employs TRBV10-2 and TRBJ2-2, with 7 positions matching TRBD2. Trimming removed 6 bases from V and 3 bases from J; junction bases left unmatched: 4. Germline values: CDR1 WSHSY, CDR2 SAAADI. The CDR3 runs 14 residues. The CDR3 DNA reads as TGCGCCAGCAGCGCGCGGGAGTACACCGGGGAGCTGTTTTTT. It is translated as CASSAREYTGELFF.

This clone was seen once. The chain joins TRBV6-1 to TRBJ1-2, with D possibly being TRBD1 (6 bases). The CDR3 extends over 14 amino acids. Germline loops: CDR1 MNHNS, CDR2 SASEGT. The ends were cut back, 7 bases at V and 3 bases at J, with 15 bases in the middle. The CDR3 protein is CASTRQDSYYGYTF. In nucleotides, the CDR3 is TGTGCCAGCACCCGACAGGACTCCTACTATGGCTACACCTTC.